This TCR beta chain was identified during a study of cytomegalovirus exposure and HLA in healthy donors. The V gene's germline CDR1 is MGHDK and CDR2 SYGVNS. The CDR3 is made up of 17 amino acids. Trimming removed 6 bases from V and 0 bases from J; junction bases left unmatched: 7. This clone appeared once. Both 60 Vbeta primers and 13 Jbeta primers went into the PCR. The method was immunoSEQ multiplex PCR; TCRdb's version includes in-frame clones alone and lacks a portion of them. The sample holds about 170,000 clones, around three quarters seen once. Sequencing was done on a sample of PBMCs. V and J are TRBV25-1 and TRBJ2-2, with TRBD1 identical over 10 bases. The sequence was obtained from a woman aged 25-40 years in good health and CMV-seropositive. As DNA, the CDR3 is TGTGCCAGCAGAAGGACAGGGGGGATCGCGAACACCGGGGAGCTGTTTTTT. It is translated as CASRRTGGIANTGELFF.